This entry is about one TCR beta chain. Its antigen is not known. The data were obtained in a study of OX40 agonist ivuxolimab in advanced cancers. Across the study: Partial responses, seen in three patients, involved one hepatocellular carcinoma and two cutaneous melanomas.

Profiling relied on immunoSEQ multiplex PCR, and the TCRdb table lists in-frame clones only, not all of them. This sample carries approximately 26,000 clones, 75% to 85% of them seen once, and the ten largest clones take 20% to 30%. The CDR3 has 14 amino acids. V lost 5 bases and J lost 3, with 13 bases in between. Per the germline V gene, CDR1 is LNHDA and CDR2 is SQIVND (reference sequence). Study-level results: Low clonal expansion, among the lowest seen, marked partial responders at 0.1-3.0 mg/kg. Antigen targets of the expanded peripheral T cells went undetermined.

This chain uses TRBV19 with TRBJ1-1, with a possible D match to TRBD1 (5 bases). The receptor was isolated from an adult with an advanced solid tumor such as melanoma, head and neck, liver or kidney cancer. The material sequenced was CD4+ or CD8+ T cells sorted from blood, taken in a trial of the OX40 agonist ivuxolimab. The CDR3 loop reads CASSPSGVDTEAFF. CDR3 DNA sequence: TGTGCCAGTAGTCCCTCGGGGGTGGACACTGAAGCTTTCTTT.